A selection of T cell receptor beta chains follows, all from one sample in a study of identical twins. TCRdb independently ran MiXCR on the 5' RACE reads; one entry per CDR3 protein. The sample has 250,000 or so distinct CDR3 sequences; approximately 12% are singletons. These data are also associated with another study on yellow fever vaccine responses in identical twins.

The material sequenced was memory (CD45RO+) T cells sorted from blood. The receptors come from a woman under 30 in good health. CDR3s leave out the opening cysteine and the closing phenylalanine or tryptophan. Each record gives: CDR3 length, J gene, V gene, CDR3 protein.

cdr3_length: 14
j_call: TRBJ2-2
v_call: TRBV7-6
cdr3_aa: ASSLTTGGNTGELF

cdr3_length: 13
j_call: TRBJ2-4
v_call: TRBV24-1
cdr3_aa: ATSDSGSSKNIQY

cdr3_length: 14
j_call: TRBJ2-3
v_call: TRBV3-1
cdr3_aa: ASSRHLATSTDTQY

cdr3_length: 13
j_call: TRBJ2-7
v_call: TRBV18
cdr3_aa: ASSPTDRGLVEQY

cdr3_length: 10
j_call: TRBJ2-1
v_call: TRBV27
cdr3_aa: ASSLSGNEQF

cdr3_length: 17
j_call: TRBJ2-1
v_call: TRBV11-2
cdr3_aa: ASSLFVSGLASSYNEQF

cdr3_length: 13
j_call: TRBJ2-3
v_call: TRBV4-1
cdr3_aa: ASSGRTSDADTQY

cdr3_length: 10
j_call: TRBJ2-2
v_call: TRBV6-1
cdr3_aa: ASSVGTGELF

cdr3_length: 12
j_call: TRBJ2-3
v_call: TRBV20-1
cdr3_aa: SGQAGGTTDTQY

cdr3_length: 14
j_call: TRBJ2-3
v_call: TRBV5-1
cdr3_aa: ASSRTRQGGTDTQY

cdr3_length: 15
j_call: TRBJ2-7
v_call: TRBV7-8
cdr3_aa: ASSLRALAGNHYEQY

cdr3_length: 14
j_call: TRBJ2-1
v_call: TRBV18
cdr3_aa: ASSPPRTGQGNEQF

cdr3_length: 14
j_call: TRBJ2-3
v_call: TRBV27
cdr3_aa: ASSLLTQTSTDTQY

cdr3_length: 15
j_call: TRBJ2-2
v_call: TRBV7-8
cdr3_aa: ASSYRAGLANTGELF

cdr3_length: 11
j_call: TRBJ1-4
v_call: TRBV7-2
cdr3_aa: ASSLNSNEKLF

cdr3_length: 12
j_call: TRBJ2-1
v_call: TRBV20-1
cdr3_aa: SATAASQRYEQF

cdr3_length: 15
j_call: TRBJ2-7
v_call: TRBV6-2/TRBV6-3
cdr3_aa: ASSKSSGTSGSYEQY

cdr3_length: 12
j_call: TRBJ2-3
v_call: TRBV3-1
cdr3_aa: ASSLSQRTDTQY

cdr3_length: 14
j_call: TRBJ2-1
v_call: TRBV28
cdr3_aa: ASSFTSGRAHNEQF

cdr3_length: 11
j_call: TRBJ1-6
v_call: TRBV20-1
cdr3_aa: SAGQGLNSPLH

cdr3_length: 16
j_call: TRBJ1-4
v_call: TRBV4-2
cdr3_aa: ASSPQIGGGATNEKLF

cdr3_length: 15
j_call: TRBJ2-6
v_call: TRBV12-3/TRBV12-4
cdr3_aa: ASSLPRTLAGANVLT

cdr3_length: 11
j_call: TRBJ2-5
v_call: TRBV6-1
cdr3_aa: ASMTGAQETQY

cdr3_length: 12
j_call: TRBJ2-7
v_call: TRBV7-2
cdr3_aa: ASSPRSDPYEQY

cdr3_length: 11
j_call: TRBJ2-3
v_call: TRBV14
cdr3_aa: ASSQDPRDTQY

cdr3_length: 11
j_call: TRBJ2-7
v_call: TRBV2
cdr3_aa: ASSELRDHEQY

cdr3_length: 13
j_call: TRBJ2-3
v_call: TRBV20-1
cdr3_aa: SARTPTTYTDTQY

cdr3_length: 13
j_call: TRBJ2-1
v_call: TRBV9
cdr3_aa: ASSVGTGTYNEQF

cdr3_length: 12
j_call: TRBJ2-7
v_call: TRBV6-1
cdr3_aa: ASRDREGGYEQY

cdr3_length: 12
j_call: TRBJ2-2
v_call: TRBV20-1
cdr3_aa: SAPRGPYTGELF

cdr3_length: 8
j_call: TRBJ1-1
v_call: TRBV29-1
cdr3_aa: SGAYGEAF

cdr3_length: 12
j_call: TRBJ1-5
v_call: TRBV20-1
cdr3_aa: SALAGTDNQPQH

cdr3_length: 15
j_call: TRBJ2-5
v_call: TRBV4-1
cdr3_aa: ASSKEASGRPQETQY

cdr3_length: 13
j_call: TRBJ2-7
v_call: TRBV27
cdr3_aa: ASGAGGGRTYEQY

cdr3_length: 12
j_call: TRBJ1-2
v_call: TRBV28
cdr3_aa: ASSFQGGNYGYT

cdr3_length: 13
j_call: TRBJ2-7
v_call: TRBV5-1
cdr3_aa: ASSWGTGPTYEQY

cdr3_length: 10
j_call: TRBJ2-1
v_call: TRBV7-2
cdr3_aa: ASSLTSAEQF

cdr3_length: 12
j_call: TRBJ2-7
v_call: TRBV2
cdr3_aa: ASSPGTPSYEQY

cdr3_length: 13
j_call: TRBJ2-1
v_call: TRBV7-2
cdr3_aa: ASSLVSNPFNEQF

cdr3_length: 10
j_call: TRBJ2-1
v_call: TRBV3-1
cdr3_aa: ASSPSGDEQF

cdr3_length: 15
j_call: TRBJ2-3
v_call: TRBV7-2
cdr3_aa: ASSLVPFSGGTDTQY

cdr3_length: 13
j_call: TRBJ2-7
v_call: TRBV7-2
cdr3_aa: ASSPQQGLSYEQY

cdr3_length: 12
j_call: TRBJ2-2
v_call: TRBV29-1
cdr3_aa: SVVANLNTGELF

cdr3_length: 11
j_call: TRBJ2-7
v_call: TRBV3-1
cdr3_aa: ASSQAREGEQY

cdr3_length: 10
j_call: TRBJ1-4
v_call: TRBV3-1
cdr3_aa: ASSQGATTEF

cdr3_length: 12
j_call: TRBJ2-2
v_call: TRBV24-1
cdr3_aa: ATSGTGNTGELF

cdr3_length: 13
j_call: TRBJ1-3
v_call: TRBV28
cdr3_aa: ASSQTGVRGNTIY

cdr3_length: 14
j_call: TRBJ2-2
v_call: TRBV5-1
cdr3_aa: ASSLPPSGDTGELF

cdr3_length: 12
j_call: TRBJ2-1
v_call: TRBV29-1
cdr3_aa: SVEGLSSYNEQF

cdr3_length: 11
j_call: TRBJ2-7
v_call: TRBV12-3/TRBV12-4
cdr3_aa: ASSLSGFNEQY

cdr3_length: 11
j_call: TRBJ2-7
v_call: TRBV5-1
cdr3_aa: ASSYYGDYEQY

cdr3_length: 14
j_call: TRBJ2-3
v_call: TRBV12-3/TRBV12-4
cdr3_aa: ASRRLAGGSTDTQY

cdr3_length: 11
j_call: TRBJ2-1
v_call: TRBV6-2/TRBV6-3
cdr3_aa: ASKNRTYNEQF

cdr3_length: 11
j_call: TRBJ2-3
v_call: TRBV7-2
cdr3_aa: ASPLPGTDTQY

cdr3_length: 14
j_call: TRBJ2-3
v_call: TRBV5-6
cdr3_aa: ASSLTVRSGTDTQY

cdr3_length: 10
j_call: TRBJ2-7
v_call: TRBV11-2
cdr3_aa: ASSYARVEQY

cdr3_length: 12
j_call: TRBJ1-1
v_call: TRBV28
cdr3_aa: ASSPPPQNTEAF

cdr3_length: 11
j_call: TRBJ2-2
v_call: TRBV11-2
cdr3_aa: ASSRRAGGELF

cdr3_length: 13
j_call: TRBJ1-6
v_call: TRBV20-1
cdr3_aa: SAGELGQENSPLH

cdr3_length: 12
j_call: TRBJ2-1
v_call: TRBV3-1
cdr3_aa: ASSRSQGYNEQF